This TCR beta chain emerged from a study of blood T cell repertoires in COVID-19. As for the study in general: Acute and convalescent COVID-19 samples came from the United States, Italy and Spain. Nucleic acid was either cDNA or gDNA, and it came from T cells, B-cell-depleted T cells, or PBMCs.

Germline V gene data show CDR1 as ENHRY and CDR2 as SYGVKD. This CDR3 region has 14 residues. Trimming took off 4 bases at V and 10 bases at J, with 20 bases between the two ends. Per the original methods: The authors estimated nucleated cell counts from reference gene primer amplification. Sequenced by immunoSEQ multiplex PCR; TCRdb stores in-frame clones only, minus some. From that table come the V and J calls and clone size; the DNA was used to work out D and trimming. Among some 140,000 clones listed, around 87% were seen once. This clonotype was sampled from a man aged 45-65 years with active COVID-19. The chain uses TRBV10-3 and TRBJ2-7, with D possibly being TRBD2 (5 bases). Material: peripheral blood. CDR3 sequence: CAISGSRAQEEQYF. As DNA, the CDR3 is TGTGCCATCAGTGGTAGTAGGGCGCAGGAGGAACAGTACTTC.